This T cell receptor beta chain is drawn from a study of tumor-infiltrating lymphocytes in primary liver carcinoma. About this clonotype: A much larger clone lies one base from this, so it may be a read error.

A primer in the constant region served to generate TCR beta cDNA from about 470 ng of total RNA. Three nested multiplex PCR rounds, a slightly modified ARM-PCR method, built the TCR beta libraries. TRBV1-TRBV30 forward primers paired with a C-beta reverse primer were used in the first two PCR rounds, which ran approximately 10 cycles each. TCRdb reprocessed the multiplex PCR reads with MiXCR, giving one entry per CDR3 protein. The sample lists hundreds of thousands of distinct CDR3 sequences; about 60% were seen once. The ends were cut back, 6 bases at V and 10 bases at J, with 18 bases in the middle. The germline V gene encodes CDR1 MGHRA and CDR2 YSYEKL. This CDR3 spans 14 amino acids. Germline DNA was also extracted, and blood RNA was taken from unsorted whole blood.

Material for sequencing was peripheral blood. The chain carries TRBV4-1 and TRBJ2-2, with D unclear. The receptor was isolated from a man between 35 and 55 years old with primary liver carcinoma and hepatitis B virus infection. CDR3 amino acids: CASRLTRLAVELFF. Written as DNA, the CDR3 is TGCGCCAGCAGACTGACACGGTTAGCCGTGGAGCTGTTTTTT.